Shown below are 19 T cell receptor beta chains from a single sample sequenced in a study of naive and memory T cell subsets. Two oligonucleotides, mixed equimolar, formed the beta constant-region primer covering TRBC1 and TRBC2. The ligated cDNA underwent four PCR rounds using SP2 and nested alpha and beta constant-region primers. Each CDR3 protein is one row after TCRdb ran MiXCR on the UMI-ligation and nested PCR reads. The sample contains about 120,000 distinct CDR3 sequences, 36% of which appear only once. The sample comprised central memory CD4+ T cells from blood. The source is a human donor in good health.

The chain recombines TRBV19 with TRBJ2-1; 9 nucleotides align to TRBD1. The V gene's germline CDR1 is LNHDA and CDR2 SQIVND (reference sequence). Trimming cost V 9 bases and J 7 bases; bases outside gene matches: 7. CDR3 length: 13 residues. The chain's CDR3 is CASEEGQGNEQFF. The CDR3, as DNA: TGTGCCAGCGAAGAGGGACAGGGTAATGAGCAGTTCTTC.

This rearrangement joins TRBV20-1 to TRBJ1-2; no definite D call. V dropped 6 bases and J dropped 2 bases, with 7 bases sitting between them. CDR3 length: 11 amino acids. In germline, CDR1 is DFQATT, CDR2 SNEGSKA (reference sequence). The CDR3 loop reads CSADENYGYTF. The CDR3 DNA reads as TGCAGTGCGGACGAAAACTATGGCTACACCTTC.

The V gene is TRBV7-8, the J gene TRBJ2-3, with 9 positions matching TRBD2. Trimming took 4 bases from V and 3 from J; bases not matched to a gene: 8. CDR1 is SGHVS, CDR2 FQNEAQ, per germline. The CDR3 sequence is 16 residues long. Written as DNA, the CDR3 is TGTGCCAGCAGCTCCGATTTCGCGGGAGGGACAGATACGCAGTATTTT. It translates to CASSSDFAGGTDTQYF.

The V and J genes are TRBV7-9 and TRBJ2-3; TRBD2 agrees at 12 bases. Per the germline V gene, CDR1 is SEHNR and CDR2 is FQNEAQ (reference sequence). Germline trimming cut 3 bases from V and 5 bases from J; bases unmatched to any gene: 3. The CDR3 length is 15 residues. CDR3 DNA sequence: TGTGCCAGCAGCTTTGAGGGACTAGCGGGAGATACGCAGTATTTT. It translates to CASSFEGLAGDTQYF.

This chain links TRBV6-6 with TRBJ2-7; 10 positions match TRBD2. CDR1 is MNHNY and CDR2 is SVGAGI in the germline V gene (reference sequence). With V trimmed by 5 bases and J by 6 bases, 13 bases remained unmatched. The CDR3 has 16 residues. The CDR3, as DNA: TGTGCCAGCAGTGAGACTAGCGGGTGGCCTGAGGGCGAGCAGTACTTC. Its translation: CASSETSGWPEGEQYF.

The J gene is TRBJ2-2, the V gene TRBV3-1, with 12 bases matching TRBD2. This CDR3 spans 19 amino acids. The V gene end was trimmed by 2 bases and the J gene end by 4 bases; junction bases not matched to a gene: 11. Germline V CDR1 and CDR2: LGHDT, YNNKEL (reference sequence). The CDR3 sequence is CASSQSLRRLAGVTGELFF. The CDR3 nucleotides are TGTGCCAGCAGCCAATCTCTACGCCGACTAGCGGGAGTCACCGGGGAGCTGTTTTTT.

This clonotype occurred once. The chain uses TRBV20-1 and TRBJ1-6; 8 bases match TRBD1. After removal of 5 bases from V and 7 bases from J, the junction contained 4 bases not matched to a gene. Germline V CDR1 and CDR2: DFQATT, SNEGSKA (reference sequence). This CDR3 is 13 amino acids long. The CDR3 protein is CSARGQGNSPLHF. Here the CDR3 DNA reads TGCAGTGCTCGCGGACAGGGAAATTCACCCCTCCACTTT.

This clonotype was detected a few times. The chain employs TRBV11-2 and TRBJ2-2; 13 bases agree with TRBD2. With 6 bases clipped from V and 4 bases from J, the junction kept 2 bases outside the gene matches. Germline V gene sequence: CDR1 SGHAT, CDR2 FQNNGV. The CDR3 is made up of 15 amino acids. The chain's CDR3 is CASSWTSGSTGELFF. The CDR3 DNA reads as TGTGCCAGCAGTTGGACTAGCGGGAGCACCGGGGAGCTGTTTTTT.

This clonotype was observed many times. V usage is TRBV10-3 and J usage is TRBJ2-1; TRBD2 aligns across 13 bases. The V and J ends lost 4 bases and 9 bases, in that order; junction bases with no gene match: 6. CDR1 and CDR2 from the germline V gene are ENHRY and SYGVKD. The CDR3 is 15 residues long. As DNA, the CDR3 is TGTGCCATCAGTGGGACTAGCGGGAGTGAAGGTGAGCAGTTCTTC. This gives the protein CAISGTSGSEGEQFF.

The J gene is TRBJ1-1, the V gene TRBV10-2; no definite D call. The CDR3 runs 12 residues. The V end lost 6 bases, the J end lost 0 bases, and 5 bases lay between the germline ends. CDR1 is WSHSY, CDR2 SAAADI, per germline. Here the CDR3 reads CASRDLNTEAFF. CDR3 coding DNA: TGCGCCAGCAGAGACTTGAACACTGAAGCTTTCTTT.

This sequence joins TRBV7-6 and TRBJ1-1, with 7 bases that match TRBD1. With V trimmed by 4 bases and J by 5 bases, 7 bases remained unmatched. The CDR3 sequence is 14 residues long. Germline V CDR1 and CDR2: SGHVS, FNYEAQ. CDR3 sequence reads: CASSSRQGGTEAFF. The CDR3 bases are TGTGCCAGCAGCTCCCGACAGGGTGGTACTGAAGCTTTCTTT.

The chain recombines TRBV5-1 with TRBJ1-1; D gene ambiguous. The germline V gene has CDR1 SGHRS and CDR2 YFSETQ. The CDR3 length is 14 residues. V lost 4 bases, J lost 3 bases, and 13 bases lay in between. The DNA for the CDR3 is TGCGCCAGCAGCGCATCCGCCAGCTACACTGAAGCTTTCTTT. Translation: CASSASASYTEAFF. Based on the CDR3 plus reference TRBV5-1 and TRBJ1-1, the full variable domain is KAGVTQTPRYLIKTRGQQVTLSCSPISGHRSVSWYQQTPGQGLQFLFEYFSETQRNKGNFPGRFSGRQFSNSRSEMNVSTLELGDSALYLCASSASASYTEAFFGQGTRLTVV.

The rearrangement uses TRBV9 and TRBJ2-2; D is unresolved. The V end lost 0 bases, the J end lost 5 bases, and 2 bases lay between the germline ends. The CDR3 has 12 amino acids. Per germline, CDR1 SGDLS and CDR2 YYNGEE. The CDR3 loop reads CASSVETGELFF. The CDR3 DNA reads TGTGCCAGCAGCGTAGAGACCGGGGAGCTGTTTTTT. The full variable domain, with the rest looked up from reference TRBV9 and TRBJ2-2, is DSGVTQTPKHLITATGQRVTLRCSPRSGDLSVYWYQQSLDQGLQFLIQYYNGEERAKGNILERFSAQQFPDLHSELNLSSLELGDSALYFCASSVETGELFFGEGSRLTVL.

This clonotype was counted ten times or more. The chain has TRBV2 and TRBJ2-7; 8 positions match TRBD1. The CDR3 has 14 amino acids. The germline CDR1 and CDR2 sequences are SNHLY and FYNNEI. Trimming took 7 bases from V and 0 from J; bases not matched to a gene: 5. The CDR3 region is CASMTGVVSYEQYF. In DNA, the CDR3 is TGTGCCAGCATGACAGGGGTAGTCTCCTACGAGCAGTACTTC.

This clonotype occurred a few times. The V and J genes are TRBV28 and TRBJ2-7; TRBD1 matches at 7 bases. With 3 bases clipped from V and 5 bases from J, the junction kept 4 bases outside the gene matches. The germline CDR1 and CDR2 sequences are MDHEN and SYDVKM. There are 13 residues in the CDR3. CDR3 coding DNA: TGTGCCAGCAGTTTGTGGGGGACAGACGAGCAGTACTTC. Amino acids: CASSLWGTDEQYF. Full variable domain (missing parts from reference TRBV28 and TRBJ2-7): DVKVTQSSRYLVKRTGEKVFLECVQDMDHENMFWYRQDPGLGLRLIYFSYDVKMKEKGDIPEGYSVSREKKERFSLILESASTNQTSMYLCASSLWGTDEQYFGPGTRLTVT.

This chain links TRBV7-2 with TRBJ2-3, with 7 bases matching TRBD1. The CDR3 covers 16 residues. With V trimmed by 5 bases and J by 2 bases, 10 bases remained unmatched. In germline, CDR1 is SGHTA, CDR2 FQGNSA. The CDR3 DNA reads TGTGCCAGCAGCCCCAGCCGACAGGGATCCACAGATACGCAGTATTTT. It translates to CASSPSRQGSTDTQYF.

This clonotype has a single count. In DNA form, the CDR3 reads TGTGCCAGCAGCTCCCGCGTGTCAGGGGGAGGCTACACCTTC. Encoded protein: CASSSRVSGGGYTF. V and J are TRBV7-9 and TRBJ1-2; 7 bases align to TRBD1. CDR1 and CDR2 (germline): SEHNR, FQNEAQ (reference sequence). With 4 bases clipped from V and 8 bases from J, the junction kept 10 bases outside the gene matches. The CDR3 totals 14 residues.

This clonotype was observed once. This chain uses TRBV10-1 with TRBJ2-1; no clear D gene. Germline lookup yields CDR1 WNHNN and CDR2 SYGVQD (reference sequence). There are 13 residues in the CDR3. Between the trimmed V and J ends, which lost 2 bases and 2 bases, there was a span of 4 bases. The CDR3 loop is CASSEGAYNEQFF. In nucleotides, the CDR3 is TGCGCCAGCAGTGAGGGGGCCTACAATGAGCAGTTCTTC.

This clonotype was seen at least ten times. The genes are TRBV9 and TRBJ2-5; 9 positions agree with TRBD2. The CDR3 runs 16 residues. From germline, CDR1 is SGDLS and CDR2 YYNGEE. J gave up 3 bases and V 3 bases, and 9 bases lay outside the gene matches. The CDR3, as DNA: TGTGCCAGCAGCGCTTGGGAGCGGGAGGTTAAAGAGACCCAGTACTTC. Its translation is CASSAWEREVKETQYF.